The 15 T cell receptor beta chains in this list originate from one sample, sequenced in a study of T cells in Graves' hyperthyroidism and ophthalmopathy. Amplification targeted TCR beta CDR3 regions from RNA transcripts. HTBI primers were the set used in a first-round RT-PCR of the TCR CDR3. In TCRdb, the multiplex PCR reads were re-called with MiXCR into one record per CDR3 protein. Seen here are some 340,000 distinct CDR3 sequences, roughly an eighth observed once, and the top ten hold 30% to 40%. Sequencing was performed on blood. Receptors originate from a woman between 35 and 50 years old with Graves' ophthalmopathy.

In its sample, this clonotype was seen a few times. The chain uses TRBV19 and TRBJ1-6, with a possible D match to TRBD1 (6 bases). V lost 3 bases and J lost 4, with 13 bases in between. Germline V gene lookup returns CDR1 LNHDA and CDR2 SQIVND (reference sequence). This CDR3 has 16 residues. DNA of the CDR3: TGTGCCAGTAGTATCGCTGGACAGTCTTATAATTCACCCCTCCACTTT. Translated, it gives CASSIAGQSYNSPLHF.

This sequence joins TRBV6-2 or TRBV6-3 and TRBJ2-1; TRBD2 matches at 8 bases. CDR3 length: 16 residues. The J segment lost 3 bases and the V segment lost 6 bases, leaving 10 bases of the junction unmatched. Germline CDR1 and CDR2: MNHEY and SVGEGT. The CDR3 region has the DNA TGTGCCAGCAGCCTCCCCCGGGGGGGCGACTACAATGAGCAGTTCTTC. Translating gives CASSLPRGGDYNEQFF.

This clonotype was recorded a few times. V is TRBV9 and J is TRBJ2-7, with D unresolved. The V and J ends lost 0 bases and 3 bases respectively, with 10 bases between them. The CDR3 has 14 residues. From germline, CDR1 is SGDLS and CDR2 YYNGEE. CDR3 protein: CASSVAAQNYEQYF. CDR3 coding DNA: TGTGCCAGCAGCGTAGCTGCACAAAACTACGAGCAGTACTTC.

This clonotype was found many times. This chain uses TRBV6-5 with TRBJ1-2; 11 bases agree with TRBD1. Germline V gene sequence: CDR1 MNHEY, CDR2 SVGAGI. This CDR3 is built from 15 residues. Germline trimming cut 2 bases from V and 8 bases from J; bases unmatched to any gene: 7. Written as DNA, the CDR3 is TGTGCCAGCAGTTACCCGGGGACAGGGGGAGGAGGCTACACCTTC. This sequence encodes CASSYPGTGGGGYTF.

This clonotype was seen at least ten times. The chain combines TRBV15 with TRBJ1-5; 8 nucleotides align to TRBD1. With V trimmed by 0 bases and J by 2 bases, 15 bases remained unmatched. Germline V gene sequence: CDR1 LNHNV, CDR2 YYDKDF (reference sequence). This CDR3 has 20 amino acids. CDR3 bases: TGTGCCACCAGCAGAGATCCGAAGGGGACAGGCCTCTCCCGCAATCAGCCCCAGCATTTT. Protein sequence: CATSRDPKGTGLSRNQPQHF.

CDR3: CASSQDPRSGGYTF. The CDR3 DNA follows: TGTGCCAGCAGCCAAGATCCGAGGTCTGGTGGCTACACCTTC. The V gene is TRBV3-1, the J gene TRBJ1-2; D not certain. Germline values: CDR1 LGHDT, CDR2 YNNKEL (reference sequence). Trimming pared 0 bases from V and 7 bases from J, leaving 12 bases between. This CDR3 contains 14 residues. The whole variable domain, remainder taken from reference TRBV3-1 and TRBJ1-2, is DTAVSQTPKYLVTQMGNDKSIKCEQNLGHDTMYWYKQDSKKFLKIMFSYNNKELIINETVPNRFSPKSPDKAHLNLHINSLELGDSAVYFCASSQDPRSGGYTFGSGTRLTVV.

CDR3 bases: TGTGCCACCAGTCGGCTAGCGGGGGGTCAAGAGACCCAGTACTTC. Residues: CATSRLAGGQETQYF. This rearrangement joins TRBV24-1 to TRBJ2-5; 11 bases are shared with TRBD2. Germline V lookup: CDR1 KGHDR, CDR2 SFDVKD. The CDR3 totals 15 residues. Germline trimming cut 6 bases from V and 2 bases from J; bases unmatched to any gene: 4.

V and J are TRBV3-1 and TRBJ2-7; D ambiguous. Germline V gene data show CDR1 as LGHDT and CDR2 as YNNKEL (reference sequence). This CDR3 is 12 amino acids long. The V and J ends lost 5 bases and 4 bases respectively, with 9 bases between them. The CDR3 protein is CASSFGFYEQYF. CDR3 in DNA: TGTGCCAGCAGCTTTGGTTTTTACGAGCAGTACTTC.

This clonotype was counted ten times or more. The chain links TRBV5-5 to TRBJ2-1; D possibly corresponds to TRBD2 (5 bases). Germline-derived CDR1 and CDR2 are SGHKS and YYEKEE (reference sequence). V dropped 4 bases and J dropped 8 bases, with 7 bases sitting between them. The CDR3 length is 11 residues. The CDR3 DNA follows: TGTGCCAGCAGCCGCGGGTATGAGCAGTTCTTC. This gives the protein CASSRGYEQFF.

This clonotype was recorded at least ten times. The CDR3 nucleotides read TGTGCCAGCTGCACCGGGACAGGGCCCTCCTACGAGCAGTACTTC. Its translation is CASCTGTGPSYEQYF. The chain couples TRBV7-2 to TRBJ2-7, with TRBD1 identical over 9 bases. Trimming removed 8 bases from V and 0 bases from J; junction bases left unmatched: 8. The CDR3 covers 15 residues. Germline V CDR1 and CDR2: SGHTA, FQGNSA. The whole variable domain, remainder taken from reference TRBV7-2 and TRBJ2-7, is GAGVSQSPSNKVTEKGKDVELRCDPISGHTALYWYRQSLGQGLEFLIYFQGNSAPDKSGLPSDRFSAERTGGSVSTLTIQRTQQEDSAVYLCASCTGTGPSYEQYFGPGTRLTVT.

This clonotype has a count of ten or more. This chain connects TRBV5-6 to TRBJ1-1, with D possibly TRBD1 on 5 matching bases. This CDR3 has 12 residues. The V end was cut by 4 bases, the J end by 11 bases, with 15 bases between. Germline V gene data show CDR1 as SGHDT and CDR2 as YYEEEE. As DNA, the CDR3 is TGTGCCAGCAGCCATGGGGCGGGTCGGGCTTTCTTT. It translates to CASSHGAGRAFF.

The chain couples TRBV7-9 to TRBJ2-1; the D gene is possibly TRBD2 (6 bases). CDR1 SEHNR and CDR2 FQNEAQ come from the germline V gene (reference sequence). The V end was cut by 8 bases, the J end by 7 bases, with 12 bases between. The CDR3 runs 12 residues. CDR3 loop: CASGPGRNEQFF. CDR3 DNA sequence: TGTGCCAGCGGTCCAGGGAGGAATGAGCAGTTCTTC.

The chain is built from TRBV11-2 and TRBJ2-5; D is undetermined. Trimming took off 0 bases at V and 5 bases at J, with 13 bases between the two ends. The CDR3 runs 15 residues. Germline CDR1 SGHAT, CDR2 FQNNGV. Written as DNA, the CDR3 is TGTGCCAGCAGCTTAGATCCCAGGTATCCGGAGACCCAGTACTTC. This gives the protein CASSLDPRYPETQYF.

This clonotype appeared a single time. The gene calls are TRBV4-1 and TRBJ1-4; the D gene is possibly TRBD1 (6 bases). Germline loops: CDR1 MGHRA, CDR2 YSYEKL. This CDR3 has 16 amino acids. Trimming stripped 3 bases from V and 6 bases from J, with 17 bases between. CDR3 sequence: CASSQTIQGSDEKLFF. CDR3 in DNA: TGCGCCAGCAGCCAGACCATACAGGGATCCGATGAAAAACTGTTTTTT.

Concerning this clonotype itself: The junction and the germline gene differ at one end; a read error may be behind it. This chain joins TRBV7-2 and TRBJ2-7; D call uncertain. CDR3 length: 12 amino acids. Germline V gene lookup returns CDR1 SGHTA and CDR2 FQGNSA. The CDR3 nucleotides read TGTGCCGGCAGCTTAGAGGAGTACGAGCAGTACTTC. Translation gives CAGSLEEYEQYF.